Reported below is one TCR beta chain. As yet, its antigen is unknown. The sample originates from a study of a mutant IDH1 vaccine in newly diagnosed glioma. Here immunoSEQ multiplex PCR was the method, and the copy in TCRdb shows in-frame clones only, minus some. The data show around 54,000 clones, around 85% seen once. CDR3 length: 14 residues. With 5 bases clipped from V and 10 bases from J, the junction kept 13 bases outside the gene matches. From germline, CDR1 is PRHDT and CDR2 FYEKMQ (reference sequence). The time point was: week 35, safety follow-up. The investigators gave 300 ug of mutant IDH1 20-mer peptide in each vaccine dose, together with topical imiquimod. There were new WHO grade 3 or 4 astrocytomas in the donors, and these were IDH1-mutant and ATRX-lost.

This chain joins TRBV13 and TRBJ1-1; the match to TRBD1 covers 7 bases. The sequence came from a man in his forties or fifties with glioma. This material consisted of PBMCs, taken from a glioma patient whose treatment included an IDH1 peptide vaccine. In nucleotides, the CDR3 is TGTGCCAGCAGCACTAGAGAGGGGGCGCAGGTAGCTTTCTTT. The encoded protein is CASSTREGAQVAFF.